This T cell receptor beta chain was sequenced during a study of vaccination effects on CD4 cells after COVID-19. This CDR3 is built from 14 residues. Germline-derived CDR1 and CDR2 are SGHRS and YFSETQ. Trimming took 3 bases from V and 5 from J, leaving 14 bases between them. The protocol was immunoSEQ multiplex PCR, while the TCRdb copy is restricted to in-frame clones and leaves out a portion. Among about 55,000 clones listed, roughly two thirds were seen once. Using viral peptide pools, the ViraFEST assay grew out antigen-specific CD4+ T cells prior to sequencing. Subsequent to a culture period of approximately 11 days, CD4+ T cells were isolated. According to the study, vaccine recipients showed no prior SARS-CoV-2 infection and negative nucleocapsid antibodies. As regards this clone: No antigen is known for it.

The J gene is TRBJ1-1, the V gene TRBV5-1, with D uncertain. Source: CD4+ T cells from PBMCs cultured with SARS-CoV-2 spike peptides, taken before COVID-19 vaccination. The sequence derives from a human donor who received a COVID-19 vaccine. Here the CDR3 reads CASSSNGGRTEAFF. For the CDR3, the DNA is TGCGCCAGCAGCTCAAATGGAGGGAGGACTGAAGCTTTCTTT.